A single count supports the clone carrying this T cell receptor (beta chain). The source of the sample is a study of Ad26.COV2.S vaccination and SARS-CoV-2 variants. Overall study: Donor had been placed in the Ad26.COV2.S arm of the COV1001 trial.

As to treatment: roughly 19 received Ad26.COV2.S at low or high dose, single or two shots; several received placebo; per-sample allocation not given. Day 63 following the first vaccine or placebo injection was when the samples were taken. Sequencing was performed with immunoSEQ multiplex PCR; in TCRdb, only in-frame clones are kept and a portion is missing. The data hold hundreds of thousands of clones, with more than 70% observed a single time. This clonotype originated in a person aged 18-60 years who received the Ad26.COV2.S COVID-19 vaccine or a placebo. Sequenced here: peripheral blood, sampled in a trial of Ad26.COV2.S vaccine versus placebo.

CDR3 coding DNA: TGTGCCTGGAGTAGGTCCATGGCTAATGAAAAACTGTTTTTT. Translation: CAWSRSMANEKLFF. The V gene is TRBV30, the J gene TRBJ1-4; D remains ambiguous. Germline V gene data show CDR1 as GTSNPN and CDR2 as SVGIG (reference sequence). This CDR3 contains 14 residues. Between the trimmed V and J ends, which lost 2 bases and 3 bases, there was a span of 10 bases.